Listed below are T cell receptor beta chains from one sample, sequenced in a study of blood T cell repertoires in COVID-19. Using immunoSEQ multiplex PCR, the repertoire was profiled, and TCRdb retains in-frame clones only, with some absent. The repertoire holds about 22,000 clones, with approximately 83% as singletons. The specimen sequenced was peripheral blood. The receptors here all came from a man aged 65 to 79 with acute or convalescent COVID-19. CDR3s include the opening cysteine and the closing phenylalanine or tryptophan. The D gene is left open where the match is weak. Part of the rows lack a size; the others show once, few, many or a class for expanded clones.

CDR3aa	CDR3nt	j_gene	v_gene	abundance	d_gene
CASSRNGQGAYGYTF	TGTGCCAGCAGCCGCAATGGACAGGGGGCCTATGGCTACACCTTC	TRBJ1-2	TRBV16	.	TRBD1
CASSHQRSPQHF	TGTGCCAGCAGCCATCAACGGAGTCCCCAGCATTTT	TRBJ1-5	TRBV12-3/TRBV12-4	.	.
CASSLMRLGAGNYGYTF	TGTGCCAGCAGCTTAATGAGGTTGGGGGCCGGTAACTATGGCTACACCTTC	TRBJ1-2	TRBV7-3	.	.
CASSPGNTGELFF	TGCGCCAGCAGCCCAGGGAACACCGGGGAGCTGTTTTTT	TRBJ2-2	TRBV5-1	medium-sized	.
CAWSLRGQPQHF	TGTGCCTGGAGTCTCAGGGGCCAGCCCCAGCATTTT	TRBJ1-5	TRBV30	.	.
CASSAGGSADTQYF	TGTGCCAGCAGTGCTGGGGGGTCGGCAGATACGCAGTATTTT	TRBJ2-3	TRBV2	.	.
CASGQGVGEKLFF	TGTGCCAGCGGACAGGGAGTCGGTGAAAAACTGTTTTTT	TRBJ1-4	TRBV10-3	.	TRBD1
CASSLGQGGAGTEAFF	TGTGCCAGCTCACTCGGACAGGGGGGAGCGGGCACTGAAGCTTTCTTT	TRBJ1-1	TRBV18	.	TRBD1
CASSLTQGRTYGYTF	TGTGCCAGCAGCTTGACTCAGGGGCGAACCTATGGCTACACCTTC	TRBJ1-2	TRBV5-6	.	.
CASSPTGVEAEAFF	TGTGCCAGCAGCCCGACAGGGGTGGAAGCTGAAGCTTTCTTT	TRBJ1-1	TRBV7-9	.	TRBD1
CASSLAAQGSGANVLTF	TGCGCCAGCAGCTTGGCCGCACAGGGGTCTGGGGCCAACGTCCTGACTTTC	TRBJ2-6	TRBV5-1	.	TRBD1
CASSLRASGRVRDEQFF	TGTGCCAGCAGCTTACGGGCTAGCGGGAGGGTTAGGGATGAGCAGTTCTTC	TRBJ2-1	TRBV7-6	.	TRBD2
CASSENRGYTEAFF	TGTGCCAGCAGTGAAAACAGGGGGTACACTGAAGCTTTCTTT	TRBJ1-1	TRBV2	.	TRBD1
CASSSGDTEAFF	TGTGCCAGCAGTTCCGGGGACACTGAAGCTTTCTTT	TRBJ1-1	TRBV28	.	.
CASSPQVAGNTIYF	TGTGCCAGCAGCCCACAGGTCGCTGGAAACACCATATATTTT	TRBJ1-3	TRBV9	few	.
CASSVASGQLTGELFF	TGTGCCAGCAGCGTAGCAAGTGGACAGCTAACCGGGGAGCTGTTTTTT	TRBJ2-2	TRBV9	.	.
CASSLGGWLGGNTIYF	TGTGCCAGCAGCTTAGGAGGATGGCTCGGTGGAAACACCATATATTTT	TRBJ1-3	TRBV7-2	.	.
CASSTGTQETQYF	TGCGCCAGCAGCACCGGGACACAAGAGACCCAGTACTTC	TRBJ2-5	TRBV5-1	.	.
CASSSLQGAEKLFF	TGTGCCAGCAGCTCTTTACAGGGAGCTGAAAAACTGTTTTTT	TRBJ1-4	TRBV2	.	.
CASSPSLSGSTDTQYF	TGTGCCAGCAGCCCCTCATTGAGCGGGAGCACAGATACGCAGTATTTT	TRBJ2-3	TRBV6-2/TRBV6-3	.	.
CASSVGHSSSYEQYF	TGTGCCAGCAGCGTAGGTCACAGTTCCTCCTACGAGCAGTACTTC	TRBJ2-7	TRBV9	.	.
CASSFVNQPQHF	TGTGCCAGCAGTTTTGTAAATCAGCCCCAGCATTTT	TRBJ1-5	TRBV27	.	.
CASSWTRVDEQFF	TGTGCCAGCAGCTGGACTAGGGTCGATGAGCAGTTCTTC	TRBJ2-1	TRBV28	few	TRBD2
CSVEEGGSWFF	TGCAGCGTTGAGGAGGGCGGGAGCTGGTTCTTC	TRBJ2-1	TRBV29-1	.	TRBD2
CASSGLAGPAGELFF	TGTGCCAGCAGCGGACTAGCGGGACCGGCCGGGGAGCTGTTTTTT	TRBJ2-2	TRBV11-2	.	TRBD2
CASGQGRLQPQHF	TGTGCCAGCGGACAGGGTCGGCTTCAGCCCCAGCATTTT	TRBJ1-5	TRBV12-3/TRBV12-4	.	TRBD1
CASSMIWDGGQPFNQPQHF	TGTGCCAGTAGTATGATTTGGGACGGAGGACAGCCGTTCAATCAGCCCCAGCATTTT	TRBJ1-5	TRBV19	.	.
CASSFSGRAINEQFF	TGTGCCAGCAGTTTTAGCGGGAGGGCCATTAATGAGCAGTTCTTC	TRBJ2-1	TRBV28	few	TRBD2
CASSGARTGVEKLFF	TGTGCCAGCAGCGGGGCAAGGACAGGGGTTGAAAAACTGTTTTTT	TRBJ1-4	TRBV7-2	once	TRBD1
CASSTGGRDSEQFF	TGTGCCAGCAGCACGGGCGGGAGAGACTCTGAGCAGTTCTTC	TRBJ2-1	TRBV21-1	once	.
CASAAGSEETQYF	TGTGCCAGCGCTGCAGGGTCTGAAGAGACCCAGTACTTC	TRBJ2-5	TRBV6-5	once	.
CAISEVTGHQPQHF	TGTGCCATCAGTGAGGTGACAGGGCATCAGCCCCAGCATTTT	TRBJ1-5	TRBV10-3	.	TRBD1
CASSTGTGGYEKLFF	TGTGCCAGCAGCACCGGGACAGGGGGCTATGAAAAACTGTTTTTT	TRBJ1-4	TRBV11-2	.	TRBD1
CASSSQGNEQYF	TGTGCCAGCAGTTCGCAGGGGAACGAGCAGTACTTC	TRBJ2-7	TRBV27	.	.
CASSTGQGGYGYTF	TGTGCCAGTAGTACGGGACAGGGAGGCTATGGCTACACCTTC	TRBJ1-2	TRBV19	.	TRBD1
CASSQEGGRRIQTQYF	TGTGCCAGCAGCCAAGAAGGGGGTAGACGAATTCAGACCCAGTACTTC	TRBJ2-5	TRBV4-2	once	.
CASSLSISSGRGVFEQYF	TGTGCCAGCAGTTTATCGATCAGCAGCGGGAGGGGGGTTTTTGAGCAGTACTTC	TRBJ2-7	TRBV27	.	TRBD2
CASSTDRQGYNEQFF	TGTGCCAGCAGCACCGACAGGCAAGGCTACAATGAGCAGTTCTTC	TRBJ2-1	TRBV27	.	.
CASSLSVAGTGELFF	TGTGCCAGCAGTTTATCGGTTGCCGGCACCGGGGAGCTGTTTTTT	TRBJ2-2	TRBV27	.	.
CASSSPGGGEATEAFF	TGTGCCAGCAGCTCCCCGGGGGGAGGCGAGGCCACTGAAGCTTTCTTT	TRBJ1-1	TRBV7-9	.	.
CASRSTSGGSYEQYF	TGTGCCAGCAGATCAACTAGCGGGGGGTCCTACGAGCAGTACTTC	TRBJ2-7	TRBV7-9	.	TRBD2
CASSLAGYTEAFF	TGTGCCAGCAGCTTAGCCGGGTACACTGAAGCTTTCTTT	TRBJ1-1	TRBV11-2	.	.
CASSDSQSTDTQYF	TGTGCCAGCAGTGACTCCCAGAGCACAGATACGCAGTATTTT	TRBJ2-3	TRBV6-4	.	.
CAIPQGDPGELFF	TGTGCCATCCCACAGGGGGATCCCGGGGAGCTGTTTTTT	TRBJ2-2	TRBV6-6	medium-sized	TRBD1
CASVLRLAGRDEQFF	TGTGCCAGCGTCTTACGACTAGCGGGGCGGGATGAGCAGTTCTTC	TRBJ2-1	TRBV6-5	.	TRBD2
CAISETSGGAAQYF	TGTGCCATCAGTGAGACTAGCGGGGGGGCGGCCCAGTACTTC	TRBJ2-5	TRBV10-3	.	TRBD2
CASSRTGAGQPQHF	TGTGCCAGCTCCCGGACAGGGGCAGGACAGCCCCAGCATTTT	TRBJ1-5	TRBV18	.	TRBD1
CASSQEEGAGGRDTQYF	TGTGCCAGCAGCCAGGAGGAGGGTGCGGGGGGGCGAGATACGCAGTATTTT	TRBJ2-3	TRBV3-1/TRBV3-2	.	TRBD2
CASSPWAGRTDTQYF	TGTGCCAGCAGTCCCTGGGCGGGACGTACAGATACGCAGTATTTT	TRBJ2-3	TRBV27	.	.
CASSQGRAGRGYTF	TGTGCCAGCAGCCAAGGAAGGGCGGGGAGAGGCTACACCTTC	TRBJ1-2	TRBV4-2	.	.
CASSTRTSGDNEQFF	TGTGCCAGCAGCACCAGGACTAGCGGGGACAATGAGCAGTTCTTC	TRBJ2-1	TRBV11-3	few	TRBD2
CASSPSSGVAPGLNEQFF	TGTGCCAGCAGCCCTAGCTCGGGGGTAGCCCCAGGCCTCAATGAGCAGTTCTTC	TRBJ2-1	TRBV7-2	once	.
CASSEMGQLYQPQHF	TGTGCCAGCAGTGAAATGGGCCAGCTTTATCAGCCCCAGCATTTT	TRBJ1-5	TRBV6-1	.	.
CASSYTTGLKEKLFF	TGCGCCAGCAGCTACACGACAGGGTTGAAAGAAAAACTGTTTTTT	TRBJ1-4	TRBV5-1	.	TRBD1
CSVEGTYTEAFF	TGCAGCGTTGAAGGGACATACACTGAAGCTTTCTTT	TRBJ1-1	TRBV29-1	.	.